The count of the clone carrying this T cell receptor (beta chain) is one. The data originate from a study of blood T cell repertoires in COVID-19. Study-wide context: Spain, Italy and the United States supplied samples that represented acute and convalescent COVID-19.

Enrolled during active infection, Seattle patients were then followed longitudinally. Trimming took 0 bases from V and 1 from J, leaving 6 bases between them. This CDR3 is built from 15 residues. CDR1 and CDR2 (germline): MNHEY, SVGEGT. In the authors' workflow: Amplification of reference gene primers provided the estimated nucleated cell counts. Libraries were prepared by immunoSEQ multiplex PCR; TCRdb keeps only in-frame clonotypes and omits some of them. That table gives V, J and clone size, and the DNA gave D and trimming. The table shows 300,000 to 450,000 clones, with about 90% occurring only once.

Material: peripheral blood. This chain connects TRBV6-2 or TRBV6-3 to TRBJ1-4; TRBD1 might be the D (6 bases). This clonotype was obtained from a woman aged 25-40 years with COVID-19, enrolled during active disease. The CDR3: CASSYSGQTNEKLFF. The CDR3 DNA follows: TGTGCCAGCAGTTACTCGGGACAAACTAATGAAAAACTGTTTTTT.